This is a list of T cell receptor beta chains from one sample in a study of technical replicates of blood from a few donors. Assay: immunoSEQ multiplex PCR; the TCRdb copy retains only in-frame clones and omits some. This sample has some 56,000 clones; about 94% occur once, and the top ten carry 4.2%. Sequencing input: PBMCs. The receptors originated from a human donor in good health. Some clones in this sample may be carry-over from other donors' samples. Both conserved end residues are part of each CDR3. The order of the fields is J gene, V gene, clone size, D gene, CDR3 protein, CDR3 DNA. A D gene is named only where the DNA matches it firmly. Expanded clones get a size class; other rows say once, few or many, or leave the size out.

TRBJ2-3 TRBV6-6 NA NA CASRFRGTDTQYF TGTGCCAGCAGATTTCGGGGGACAGATACGCAGTATTTT
TRBJ1-1 TRBV6-5 once TRBD1 CASSYNTRGTATEAFF TGTGCCAGCAGTTACAATACAAGAGGGACAGCCACTGAAGCTTTCTTT
TRBJ1-1 TRBV18 NA NA CASSPNEPGMNTEAFF TGTGCCAGCTCTCCTAACGAACCAGGCATGAACACTGAAGCTTTCTTT
TRBJ2-5 TRBV9 NA NA CASSKSDFQETQYF TGTGCCAGCAGCAAATCGGACTTCCAAGAGACCCAGTACTTC
TRBJ2-3 TRBV11-2 NA NA CASSLAVRQARTDTQYF TGTGCCAGCAGCTTAGCAGTTCGACAGGCACGCACAGATACGCAGTATTTT
TRBJ2-7 TRBV5-6 few NA CASSPWGGRENEQYF TGTGCCAGCAGCCCTTGGGGCGGACGGGAGAACGAGCAGTACTTC
TRBJ2-1 TRBV4-2 NA NA CASSPRSPGYNEQFF TGTGCCAGCAGCCCCCGGAGTCCCGGGTACAATGAGCAGTTCTTC
TRBJ1-4 TRBV7-6 NA NA CASSSSGTTNEKLFF TGTGCCAGCAGCTCCTCCGGGACAACTAATGAAAAACTGTTTTTT
TRBJ2-7 TRBV5-6 NA NA CASSPWGGNEQYF TGTGCCAGCAGCCCATGGGGGGGCAACGAGCAGTACTTC
TRBJ1-2 TRBV2 NA TRBD1 CASSYDRDGGYTF TGTGCCAGCAGTTACGACAGGGACGGGGGCTACACCTTC
TRBJ1-6 TRBV21-1 NA NA CASSKPAGLYNSPLHF TGTGCCAGCAGCAAACCCGCAGGGCTCTATAATTCACCCCTCCACTTT
TRBJ2-7 TRBV6-8 NA NA CASSYGGASYEQYF TGTGCCAGCAGTTACGGGGGGGCGTCCTACGAGCAGTACTTC
TRBJ2-1 TRBV11-2 NA NA CASSDNTVFSHEQFF TGTGCCAGCAGCGATAACACAGTATTTTCCCATGAGCAGTTCTTC
TRBJ2-5 TRBV19 NA NA CASSVHETRKTQYF TGTGCCAGTAGTGTACACGAGACCAGGAAGACCCAGTACTTC
TRBJ2-7 TRBV7-2 once NA CASSLELGSALGYEQYF TGTGCCAGCAGCTTAGAGCTTGGTAGCGCTTTAGGGTACGAGCAGTACTTC
TRBJ2-2 TRBV4-1 NA NA CASSQLNTGELFF TGCGCCAGCAGCCAACTTAACACCGGGGAGCTGTTTTTT
TRBJ2-2 TRBV11-2 NA NA CASSPRFSDTGELFF TGTGCCAGCAGCCCCCGGTTTAGCGACACCGGGGAGCTGTTTTTT
TRBJ2-1 TRBV7-9 NA NA CASSPHARVGFSYNEQFF TGTGCCAGCAGCCCTCACGCGCGGGTTGGTTTCTCCTACAATGAGCAGTTCTTC
TRBJ1-5 TRBV19 NA NA CASSMRGGQPQHF TGTGCCAGTAGTATGAGGGGAGGGCAGCCCCAGCATTTT
TRBJ1-2 TRBV7-9 NA NA CASSLVGAVDGGYTF TGTGCCAGCAGCTTAGTTGGAGCCGTCGATGGTGGCTACACCTTC
TRBJ1-2 TRBV4-1 NA NA CASSQEQVNYGYTF TGCGCCAGCAGCCAAGAACAGGTTAACTATGGCTACACCTTC
TRBJ1-2 TRBV2 NA NA CASRENYGYTF TGTGCCAGCAGAGAGAACTATGGCTACACCTTC
TRBJ2-5 TRBV5-6 NA TRBD2 CASSRGGSYETQYF TGTGCCAGCAGCCGCGGGGGGTCCTACGAGACCCAGTACTTC
TRBJ1-4 TRBV6-5 NA NA CASSYTVRGSEKLFF TGTGCCAGCAGTTACACGGTCAGGGGATCGGAAAAACTGTTTTTT
TRBJ2-7 TRBV7-2 NA TRBD1 CASSLAGQGVSEQYF TGTGCCAGCAGCTTAGCCGGTCAGGGGGTGAGCGAGCAGTACTTC
TRBJ1-2 TRBV19 NA TRBD1 CASTHRGANYGYTF TGTGCCAGTACCCACAGGGGGGCTAACTATGGCTACACCTTC
TRBJ1-5 TRBV6-5 NA NA CASRRGGEGNQPQHF TGTGCCAGCAGACGGGGGGGGGAGGGCAATCAGCCCCAGCATTTT
TRBJ2-1 TRBV9 NA TRBD2 CASSVGLAGVYNEQFF TGTGCCAGCAGCGTTGGACTAGCGGGTGTCTACAATGAGCAGTTCTTC
TRBJ1-2 TRBV12-5 NA TRBD1 CASGPPQGANYGYTF TGTGCTAGTGGCCCGCCCCAGGGGGCTAACTATGGCTACACCTTC
TRBJ2-3 TRBV5-1 NA TRBD2 CASSMGLAGVTSTDTQYF TGCGCCAGCAGCATGGGACTAGCGGGAGTAACTAGCACAGATACGCAGTATTTT
TRBJ1-2 TRBV7-2 few NA CASSLLGSLNYGYTF TGTGCCAGCAGCTTACTTGGGAGCTTAAACTATGGCTACACCTTC
TRBJ2-7 TRBV7-9 once NA CASSAYMTGVEQYF TGTGCCAGCAGCGCCTACATGACAGGAGTCGAGCAGTACTTC
TRBJ2-1 TRBV5-6 NA TRBD2 CASSRTSGSRSEQFF TGTGCCAGCAGCCGGACTAGCGGGAGTCGGTCGGAGCAGTTCTTC
TRBJ2-7 TRBV27 NA TRBD2 CASSPSGGESSYEQYF TGTGCCAGCAGCCCTAGCGGGGGGGAAAGCTCCTACGAGCAGTACTTC
TRBJ2-4 TRBV2 once TRBD1 CASSEAGTALTKNIQYF TGTGCCAGCAGTGAAGCCGGGACAGCCCTTACCAAAAACATTCAGTACTTC
TRBJ2-1 TRBV7-7 NA TRBD2 CASSLGGGAPNEQFF TGTGCCAGCAGCTTAGGCGGGGGGGCCCCCAATGAGCAGTTCTTC
TRBJ2-7 TRBV2 NA NA CASSGGRGQDLYEQYF TGTGCCAGCAGTGGGGGGAGGGGACAGGACCTCTACGAGCAGTACTTC
TRBJ2-5 TRBV11-2 NA NA CASSLGGGPFLETQYF TGTGCCAGCAGCTTAGGGGGGGGCCCCTTTTTGGAGACCCAGTACTTC
TRBJ2-3 TRBV5-1 NA NA CASSPNLPQRGHTDTQYF TGCGCCAGCAGCCCGAACCTCCCACAGCGGGGACACACAGATACGCAGTATTTT
TRBJ1-1 TRBV11-2 once NA CASEMLRTEAFF TGTGCCAGCGAGATGTTGAGGACTGAAGCTTTCTTT
TRBJ2-3 TRBV6-6 NA TRBD2 CASSYTGGPADTQYF TGTGCCAGCAGTTACACGGGGGGGCCGGCAGATACGCAGTATTTT
TRBJ1-6 TRBV5-1 NA TRBD1 CASSRGDSSPLHF TGCGCCAGCAGCAGAGGGGACAGTTCACCCCTCCACTTT
TRBJ2-3 TRBV9 once TRBD1 CASSAGGGTGGLDTQYF TGTGCCAGCAGCGCGGGGGGAGGGACAGGGGGCCTAGATACGCAGTATTTT
TRBJ2-7 TRBV4-1 NA NA CASSQSFTKSSYEQYF TGCGCCAGCAGCCAAAGTTTCACTAAGAGCTCCTACGAGCAGTACTTC
TRBJ1-2 TRBV7-5 NA NA CVRSLRDRVYGYTF TGTGTCAGAAGCTTGCGGGACAGGGTCTATGGCTACACCTTC
TRBJ2-3 TRBV11-2 NA TRBD2 CASSLSGLAGTDTQYF TGTGCCAGCAGCTTGTCGGGACTAGCGGGCACAGATACGCAGTATTTT
TRBJ1-1 TRBV7-8 NA NA CASSLGAPNTEAFF TGTGCCAGCAGCTTAGGGGCACCGAACACTGAAGCTTTCTTT
TRBJ2-4 TRBV12-5 NA NA CASGLGLGAPYF TGTGCTAGTGGTTTGGGTTTGGGGGCCCCCTACTTC
TRBJ1-3 TRBV30 NA TRBD1 CAWNPGGGNTIYF TGTGCCTGGAACCCAGGGGGTGGAAACACCATATATTTT
TRBJ2-7 TRBV2 NA NA CASSEPRDSYEQYF TGTGCCAGCAGTGAACCCAGGGACTCCTACGAGCAGTACTTC
TRBJ2-1 TRBV4-3 NA NA CASSQDSSYNEQFF TGCGCCAGCAGCCAAGATTCCAGTTACAATGAGCAGTTCTTC
TRBJ1-2 TRBV4-2 NA NA CASSQAQGNYGYTF TGTGCCAGCAGCCAGGCTCAGGGAAACTATGGCTACACCTTC
TRBJ2-2 TRBV10-3 NA TRBD2 CAISDLGSGGTGELFF TGTGCCATCAGTGATCTTGGTAGCGGGGGCACCGGGGAGCTGTTTTTT
TRBJ2-5 TRBV5-4 NA TRBD2 CASSPGGGDRAETQYF TGTGCCAGCAGTCCGGGCGGGGGAGATCGGGCGGAGACCCAGTACTTC
TRBJ2-7 TRBV4-3 NA TRBD1 CASSLDRGSYEQYF TGCGCCAGCAGCCTTGACAGGGGTTCCTACGAGCAGTACTTC
TRBJ2-7 TRBV7-9 NA TRBD1 CAAAEQGSYEQYF TGTGCCGCAGCAGAACAGGGGTCTTACGAGCAGTACTTC
TRBJ2-7 TRBV6-5 NA TRBD2 CASSRIAGVGYEQYF TGTGCCAGCAGTAGAATAGCGGGAGTGGGCTACGAGCAGTACTTC